The 20 T cell receptor beta chains below all came from one sample that was sequenced in a study of metastatic and nonmetastatic thyroid tumors. There were no patients who had received any treatment before thyroid surgery. From the PCR reads, TCRdb re-called clones with MiXCR. Here the sample spans about 93,000 clones, roughly 13% being singletons. Source material: blood. The origin of the receptors is a female donor with papillary thyroid cancer or a benign thyroid nodule (not recorded which). Some clones in this sample may be carry-over from other donors' samples.

Details on this clone: An end of the junction does not agree with germline; a read error may underlie this. The DNA for the CDR3 is TGTGCCAGCAGTCCTTACTATGGCTCGACCTCTGGAAACACCGTATATTTT. This translates into CASSPYYGSTSGNTVYF. The chain couples TRBV27 to TRBJ1-3; no reliable D call. This CDR3 comprises 17 residues. Germline values: CDR1 MNHEY, CDR2 SMNVEV (reference sequence).

This clone was seen a single time. A read error may be the cause here, since a much bigger clone is one base away. Different DNA sequences within this sample yield the same CDR3. This chain connects TRBV7-2 to TRBJ2-4; 8 bases are a match to TRBD1. The CDR3 extends over 17 amino acids. Looked up from germline, CDR1 is SGHTA and CDR2 is FQGNSA. Losses at the gene ends were 5 bases for V and 4 bases for J; bases not matched to a gene: 13. The CDR3 sequence: CASSPRTGTTQKNIQYF. The CDR3, as DNA: TGTGCCAGCAGCCCTCGGACAGGGACCACTCAAAAAAACATTCAGTACTTC.

The CDR3 reads CASSYGGLRSYEQYF. The CDR3 nucleotides are TGTGCCAGCAGTTACGGTGGGCTCCGCTCCTACGAGCAGTACTTC. The V call is TRBV6-5, the J call TRBJ2-7; D ambiguous. The CDR3 is made up of 15 amino acids. Trimming removed 2 bases from V and 0 bases from J, with 11 bases in between. CDR1 and CDR2 (germline): MNHEY, SVGAGI.

This clone has ten or more counts. This chain uses TRBV20-1 with TRBJ1-5; no firm D call. Germline values: CDR1 DFQATT, CDR2 SNEGSKA (reference sequence). This CDR3 region has 15 residues. Trimming removed 1 base from V and 7 bases from J, with 17 bases in between. The CDR3 region is CSARVRLGMGQPQHF. DNA for the CDR3: TGCAGTGCTAGAGTTAGGTTGGGGATGGGGCAGCCCCAGCATTTT.

This clone occurred many times. V is TRBV12-3 or TRBV12-4 and J is TRBJ2-7; D may be TRBD2 (5 bases). The CDR3 is made up of 14 amino acids. Trimming took 6 bases from V and 3 from J, leaving 15 bases between them. The CDR3 region has the DNA TGTGCCAGCAGACCGGACTCAACCTACTACGAGCAGTACTTC. Translated, it gives CASRPDSTYYEQYF.

Turning to this clone: With a much larger clone just one base away, this may be a read error. The J gene is TRBJ2-5, the V gene TRBV15, with 10 bases identical to TRBD2. Germline V gives CDR1 LNHNV, CDR2 YYDKDF (reference sequence). There are 15 residues in the CDR3. The V and J ends lost 7 bases and 5 bases, in that order; junction bases with no gene match: 10. The CDR3 DNA reads TGTGCCACCAACACACGGACTAGCGGAAGCGAGACCCAGTACTTC. Protein sequence: CATNTRTSGSETQYF.

The chain has TRBV6-1 and TRBJ2-7; D is possibly TRBD2 (7 bases). CDR3 length equals 13 residues. Germline V gene sequence: CDR1 MNHNS, CDR2 SASEGT. Trimming left V 8 bases short and J 5 bases short, with 16 bases between. The CDR3 spells CASQGGGEDEQYF. CDR3 in DNA: TGTGCCAGCCAAGGGGGGGGCGAGGACGAGCAGTACTTC.

Ten or more counts support this clone. The V call is TRBV19, the J call TRBJ2-7; D is ambiguous. This CDR3 has 11 amino acids. Trimming took off 6 bases at V and 3 bases at J, with 6 bases between the two ends. Germline V gene sequence: CDR1 LNHDA, CDR2 SQIVND (reference sequence). As DNA, the CDR3 is TGTGCCAGTAGGAATGGCTACGAGCAGTACTTC. This codes for CASRNGYEQYF.

This clone was seen ten or more times. The J gene is TRBJ1-2, the V gene TRBV6-4, with a tentative D call TRBD1 (5 bases). The CDR3 is 14 amino acids. Germline V gene sequence: CDR1 MRHNA, CDR2 SNTAGT. Between the trimmed V and J ends, which lost 3 bases and 5 bases, there was a span of 13 bases. CDR3 protein: CASSEWGGEYGYTF. Written as DNA, the CDR3 is TGTGCCAGCAGTGAATGGGGCGGTGAGTATGGCTACACCTTC.

At least ten counts were recorded for this clone. This rearrangement joins TRBV10-3 to TRBJ1-4; D is possibly TRBD1 (5 bases). With 3 bases removed from V and 8 bases from J, the gap between germline ends came to 19 bases. Germline V lookup: CDR1 ENHRY, CDR2 SYGVKD. The length of the CDR3 is 16 residues. The CDR3 region has the DNA TGTGCCATCAGTGACCCCGAGGCAGGGTACGGGGAAAAACTGTTTTTT. Protein sequence: CAISDPEAGYGEKLFF.

CDR3 amino acids: CASSSILDSKNIQYF. In DNA, the CDR3 is TGCGCCAGCAGCTCGATACTAGATTCTAAAAACATTCAGTACTTC. This chain uses TRBV5-1 with TRBJ2-4; TRBD2 might be the D (5 bases). Germline-derived CDR1 and CDR2 are SGHRS and YFSETQ. This CDR3 has 15 residues. Trimming took off 3 bases at V and 4 bases at J, with 14 bases between the two ends.

This clone came up a few times. Possible read error: a much larger clone is one base away. V and J are TRBV11-1 and TRBJ1-1; D uncertain. This CDR3 has 16 amino acids. Trimming shortened V by 6 bases and J by 2 bases, and 19 bases separated the two germline ends. Germline lookup yields CDR1 SGHAT and CDR2 FQDESV (reference sequence). CDR3 sequence: CASSTGGSRTNTEAFF. CDR3 sequence (DNA): TGTGCCAGCAGTACGGGCGGGAGCAGGACCAACACTGAAGCTTTCTTT. Based on the CDR3 plus reference TRBV11-1 and TRBJ1-1, the full variable domain is EAEVAQSPRYKITEKSQAVAFWCDPISGHATLYWYRQILGQGPELLVQFQDESVVDDSQLPKDRFSAERLKGVDSTLKIQPAELGDSAMYLCASSTGGSRTNTEAFFGQGTRLTVV.

This clone was recorded at least ten times. The chain uses TRBV28 and TRBJ2-2, with TRBD1 identical over 8 bases. With V trimmed by 5 bases and J by 4 bases, 9 bases remained unmatched. The germline gives CDR1 MDHEN, CDR2 SYDVKM. This CDR3 has 16 residues. The DNA for the CDR3 is TGTGCCAGCAGTATCGGACAGGGTGGGAGCACCGGGGAGCTGTTTTTT. It yields the protein CASSIGQGGSTGELFF.

In this sample, this clone turned up many times. A much larger clone differs from this one at a single base, so this may be a read error. The V call is TRBV2, the J call TRBJ2-6, with D maybe TRBD1 (5 bases). The CDR3 loop spans 15 amino acids. From germline, CDR1 is SNHLY and CDR2 FYNNEI. CDR3 in amino acids: CASSRPRSGANALTF. The CDR3 bases are TGTGCCAGCAGTCGACCCCGCTCTGGGGCCAACGCCCTGACTTTC.

The sample holds many counts of this clone. The chain combines TRBV12-5 with TRBJ2-5; maybe TRBD1 (6 bases). V was trimmed by 5 bases and J by 2 bases, leaving 9 bases between them. This CDR3 has 13 amino acids. Germline-derived CDR1 and CDR2 are LGHNT and FRNRAP. CDR3 nucleotide sequence: TGTGCTAGTGGTACGGACAGTCAAGAGACCCAGTACTTC. It specifies CASGTDSQETQYF.

This clone was observed many times. V is TRBV19 and J is TRBJ2-5; the D gene is possibly TRBD2 (5 bases). V was pared by 3 bases and J by 8 bases, with 7 bases between. The length of the CDR3 is 11 residues. The germline CDR1 and CDR2 sequences are LNHDA and SQIVND (reference sequence). CDR3 sequence: CASSMGSTQYF. The CDR3 coding sequence is TGTGCCAGTAGTATGGGGAGTACCCAGTACTTC.

This clone was counted many times. This sample also contains other DNA sequences that code for the same CDR3. The chain has TRBV10-1 and TRBJ2-5; TRBD2 aligns across 14 bases. In germline, CDR1 is WNHNN, CDR2 SYGVQD (reference sequence). The CDR3 is 14 amino acids. With 9 bases clipped from V and 4 bases from J, the junction kept 4 bases outside the gene matches. The CDR3 DNA sequence: TGCGCCAGAGGCGGGACTAGCGGGAGAGAGACCCAGTACTTC. Translating gives CARGGTSGRETQYF.

This clone was observed a handful of times. This rearrangement joins TRBV7-8 to TRBJ2-5, with 8 bases lining up with TRBD1. The CDR3 is 16 residues long. The germline gives CDR1 SGHVS, CDR2 FQNEAQ. V lost 2 bases, J lost 9 bases, and 14 bases stayed unmatched. The CDR3 coding sequence is TGTGCCAGCAGCTTATCAACAGGCAGGGGGCTAGGGGCCCAGTACTTC. Its translation is CASSLSTGRGLGAQYF.

This sequence joins TRBV5-1 and TRBJ2-7; D not resolved. This CDR3 has 15 residues. Trimming left V 0 bases short and J 5 bases short, with 15 bases between. Per germline, CDR1 SGHRS and CDR2 YFSETQ. CDR3: CASSLARAPAHEQYF. The CDR3 DNA follows: TGCGCCAGCAGCTTGGCAAGGGCACCCGCCCACGAGCAGTACTTC. Full variable domain (outside the CDR3, taken from reference TRBV5-1 and TRBJ2-7): KAGVTQTPRYLIKTRGQQVTLSCSPISGHRSVSWYQQTPGQGLQFLFEYFSETQRNKGNFPGRFSGRQFSNSRSEMNVSTLELGDSALYLCASSLARAPAHEQYFGPGTRLTVT.

Ten or more counts support this clone. The chain employs TRBV5-6 and TRBJ2-1; D not certain. The CDR3 sequence is 14 residues long. Between the trimmed V and J ends, which lost 0 bases and 2 bases, there was a span of 6 bases. CDR1 SGHDT and CDR2 YYEEEE come from the germline V gene. CDR3 residues: CASSLGRPYNEQFF. The CDR3 DNA reads TGTGCCAGCAGCTTGGGTAGACCCTACAATGAGCAGTTCTTC.